The sequence of this T cell receptor (beta chain) was determined in a study of Ad26.COV2.S vaccination and SARS-CoV-2 variants. Across the whole study: Into the muscle, Ad26.COV2.S was dosed once or twice, 56 days apart.

Of note for this clone: Its antigen is not identified.

Treatment indicated: about 20 received Ad26.COV2.S at low or high dose, single or two shots; about 5 received placebo; per-sample allocation not given. The investigators took samples on day 63 after the first vaccine or placebo injection. The study's findings and limits: TCR breadth and depth analyses may have underestimated total T cell responses.

Unmatched junction bases numbered 8, after V lost 5 bases and J lost 2 bases. The CDR3 is 15 amino acids. The V gene's germline CDR1 is LNHDA and CDR2 SQIVND (reference sequence). Here immunoSEQ multiplex PCR was the method, and the copy in TCRdb shows in-frame clones only, minus some. The sample lists a few hundred thousand clones; around 87% were seen once. This sequence joins TRBV19 and TRBJ2-5, with 7 positions matching TRBD1. This receptor was obtained from a person aged 18-60 years who received the Ad26.COV2.S COVID-19 vaccine or a placebo. Sequencing was performed on peripheral blood, taken in a trial of Ad26.COV2.S vaccine versus placebo. The CDR3 region is CASSQTGMGQETQYF. CDR3 nucleotides: TGTGCCAGTAGTCAGACAGGGATGGGACAAGAGACCCAGTACTTC.